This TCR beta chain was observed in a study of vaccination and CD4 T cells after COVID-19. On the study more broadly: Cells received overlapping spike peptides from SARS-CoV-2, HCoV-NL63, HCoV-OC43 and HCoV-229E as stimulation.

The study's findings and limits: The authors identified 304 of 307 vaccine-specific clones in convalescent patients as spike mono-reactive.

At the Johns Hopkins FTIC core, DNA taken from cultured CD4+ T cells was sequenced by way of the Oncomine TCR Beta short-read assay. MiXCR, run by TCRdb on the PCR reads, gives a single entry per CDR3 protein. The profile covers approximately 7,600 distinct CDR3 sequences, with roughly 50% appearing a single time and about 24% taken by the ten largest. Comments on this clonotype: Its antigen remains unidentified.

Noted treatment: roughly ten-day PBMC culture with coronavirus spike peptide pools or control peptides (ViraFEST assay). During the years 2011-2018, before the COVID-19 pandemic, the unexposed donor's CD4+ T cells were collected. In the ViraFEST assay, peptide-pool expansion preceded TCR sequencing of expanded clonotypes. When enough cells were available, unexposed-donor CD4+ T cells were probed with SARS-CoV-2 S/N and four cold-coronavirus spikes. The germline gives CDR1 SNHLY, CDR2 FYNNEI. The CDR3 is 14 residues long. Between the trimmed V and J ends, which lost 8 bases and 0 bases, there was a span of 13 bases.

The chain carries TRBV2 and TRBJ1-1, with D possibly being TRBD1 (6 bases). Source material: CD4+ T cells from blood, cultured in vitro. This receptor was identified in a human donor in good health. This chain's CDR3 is CASLYRGLNTEAFF. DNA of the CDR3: TGTGCCAGCCTATATAGGGGGTTGAACACTGAAGCTTTCTTT. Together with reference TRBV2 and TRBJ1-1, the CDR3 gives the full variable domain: EPEVTQTPSHQVTQMGQEVILRCVPISNHLYFYWYRQILGQKVEFLVSFYNNEISEKSEIFDDQFSVERPDGSNFTLKIRSTKLEDSAMYFCASLYRGLNTEAFFGQGTRLTVV.